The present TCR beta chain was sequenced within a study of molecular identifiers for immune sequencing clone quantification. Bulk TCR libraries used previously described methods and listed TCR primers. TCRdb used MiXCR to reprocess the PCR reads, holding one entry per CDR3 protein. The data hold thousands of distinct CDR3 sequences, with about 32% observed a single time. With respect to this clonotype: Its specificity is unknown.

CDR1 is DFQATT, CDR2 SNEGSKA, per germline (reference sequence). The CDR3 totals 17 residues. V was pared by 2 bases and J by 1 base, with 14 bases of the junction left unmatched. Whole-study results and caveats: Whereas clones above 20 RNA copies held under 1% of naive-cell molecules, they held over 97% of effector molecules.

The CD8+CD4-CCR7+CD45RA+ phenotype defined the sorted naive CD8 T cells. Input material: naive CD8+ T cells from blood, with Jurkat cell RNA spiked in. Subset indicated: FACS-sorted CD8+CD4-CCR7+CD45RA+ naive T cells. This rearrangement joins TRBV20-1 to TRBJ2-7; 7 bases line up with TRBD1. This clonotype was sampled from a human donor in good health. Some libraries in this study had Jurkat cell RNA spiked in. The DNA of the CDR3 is TGCAGTGCTAGACAGATCTGGACAGGATTAAAATCCTACGAGCAGTACTTC. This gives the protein CSARQIWTGLKSYEQYF.